The 16 T cell receptor beta chains listed next were all sequenced from one sample in a study of cytomegalovirus exposure and HLA in healthy donors. Amplification used 60 Vbeta primers and 13 Jbeta primers. Libraries were prepared by immunoSEQ multiplex PCR; TCRdb keeps only in-frame clonotypes and omits some of them. This repertoire shows roughly 150,000 clones, 65% to 90% found once; its top ten account for 2.3%. Sequencing input: PBMCs. The receptors derive from a male donor in good health and CMV-seronegative.

V gene TRBV9 combines with J gene TRBJ1-1; D unclear. Looked up from germline, CDR1 is SGDLS and CDR2 is YYNGEE. The CDR3 contains 14 residues. Trimming left V 0 bases short and J 4 bases short, with 10 bases between. The CDR3 sequence is CASSVAAAGTEAFF. As DNA, the CDR3 is TGTGCCAGCAGCGTAGCGGCTGCGGGCACTGAAGCTTTCTTT.

This chain links TRBV18 with TRBJ1-1, with D perhaps matching TRBD1 (5 bases). Trimming left V 2 bases short and J 4 bases short, with 14 bases between. CDR1 and CDR2 from the germline V gene are KGHSH and LQKENI. CDR3 length equals 15 residues. CDR3 sequence reads: CASSPKGEGGTEAFF. CDR3 in DNA: TGTGCCAGCTCACCAAAAGGGGAGGGTGGCACTGAAGCTTTCTTT.

This chain links TRBV7-7 with TRBJ2-7; the D gene is possibly TRBD1 (5 bases). CDR3 length: 14 residues. Germline V lookup: CDR1 SSHAT, CDR2 FNYEAQ (reference sequence). The V gene lost 3 bases and the J gene lost 7 bases, with 16 bases spanning the gap. The CDR3 DNA reads as TGTGCCAGCAGCTTTAACCAGGGCTCCGGGGAGCAGTACTTC. Its protein is CASSFNQGSGEQYF.

The chain recombines TRBV6-5 with TRBJ2-7; the match to TRBD1 covers 9 bases. V lost 6 bases to trimming and J lost 5 bases; unmatched junction nucleotides: 8. CDR1 is MNHEY and CDR2 is SVGAGI in the germline V gene. This CDR3 is built from 14 residues. CDR3 loop: CASSAGTGWDEQYF. Here the CDR3 DNA reads TGTGCCAGCAGCGCCGGGACAGGGTGGGACGAGCAGTACTTC.

This chain joins TRBV14 and TRBJ2-1; no clear D. The V end lost 9 bases, the J end lost 1 base, and 10 bases lay between the germline ends. The CDR3 has 13 amino acids. Germline V gene sequence: CDR1 SGHDN, CDR2 FVKESK. Here the CDR3 DNA reads TGTGCCAGTGCACAGTATTCCTACAATGAGCAGTTCTTC. This codes for CASAQYSYNEQFF.

The chain is built from TRBV7-9 and TRBJ2-1, with unresolved D. The CDR3 totals 12 residues. The germline V gene has CDR1 SEHNR and CDR2 FQNEAQ (reference sequence). V lost 1 base to trimming and J lost 8 bases, with 6 bases between them. The CDR3 DNA follows: TGTGCCAGCAGCTTAGTTAGTCATGAGCAGTTCTTC. Translation gives CASSLVSHEQFF.

The chain has TRBV9 and TRBJ1-1; TRBD1 matches 7 bases. This CDR3 region has 15 residues. CDR1 and CDR2 from the germline V gene are SGDLS and YYNGEE. V was clipped by 2 bases and J by 1 base; unmatched bases: 5. CDR3: CASSVMGQRNTEAFF. CDR3 sequence (DNA): TGTGCCAGCAGCGTCATGGGACAGAGGAACACTGAAGCTTTCTTT.

The V and J genes are TRBV10-3 and TRBJ2-7; D is undetermined. CDR1 is ENHRY, CDR2 SYGVKD, per germline. V lost 3 bases to trimming and J lost 3 bases, with 9 bases between them. The CDR3 contains 13 residues. CDR3 loop: CAISDRAIYEQYF. The DNA of the CDR3 is TGTGCCATCAGTGACAGAGCGATCTACGAGCAGTACTTC.

V is TRBV6-5 and J is TRBJ2-3; TRBD1 aligns across 8 bases. CDR1 and CDR2 from the germline V gene are MNHEY and SVGAGI. This CDR3 contains 13 residues. V shed 9 bases and J 1 base; nucleotides not matched to a gene: 3. CDR3: CASSRGRTDTQYF. The CDR3, as DNA: TGTGCCAGTTCCAGGGGGCGCACAGATACGCAGTATTTT.

The rearrangement uses TRBV28 and TRBJ2-4; 12 positions agree with TRBD2. The CDR3 spans 16 residues. CDR1 is MDHEN and CDR2 is SYDVKM in the germline V gene. V dropped 6 bases and J dropped 0; count of bases not matched to a gene: 3. CDR3 residues: CASSGLAGLAKNIQYF. CDR3 nucleotides: TGTGCCAGCAGCGGACTAGCGGGGCTAGCCAAAAACATTCAGTACTTC.

The chain employs TRBV6-5 and TRBJ1-6; D might be TRBD1 (5 bases). The CDR3 loop spans 12 amino acids. With 6 bases removed from V and 10 bases from J, the gap between germline ends came to 10 bases. CDR1 is MNHEY and CDR2 is SVGAGI in the germline V gene. As DNA, the CDR3 is TGTGCCAGCAGCCAGGGTTACTCACCCCTCCACTTT. It encodes CASSQGYSPLHF.

The V gene is TRBV5-4, the J gene TRBJ2-1; D perhaps matches TRBD1 (5 bases). With 5 bases removed from V and 0 bases from J, the gap between germline ends came to 15 bases. Germline V lookup: CDR1 SGHNT, CDR2 YYREEE (reference sequence). This CDR3 has 16 amino acids. The CDR3 loop reads CASRQSSGISYNEQFF. As DNA, the CDR3 is TGTGCCAGCAGGCAGTCGTCAGGGATCTCCTACAATGAGCAGTTCTTC.

The chain carries TRBV7-8 and TRBJ2-7; D is possibly TRBD2 (7 bases). Germline lookup yields CDR1 SGHVS and CDR2 FQNEAQ. This CDR3 comprises 12 residues. Trimming stripped 8 bases from V and 1 base from J, with 9 bases between. The CDR3 DNA is TGTGCCAGCGGGAGGGGGTCCTACGAGCAGTACTTC. Encoded protein: CASGRGSYEQYF.

The rearrangement uses TRBV29-1 and TRBJ1-1, with unresolved D. Trimming pared 4 bases from V and 1 base from J, leaving 10 bases between. Germline V gives CDR1 SQVTM, CDR2 ANQGSEA. The CDR3 sequence is 13 residues long. The CDR3 here is CSVVARGNTEAFF. Here the CDR3 DNA reads TGCAGCGTTGTCGCGCGGGGGAACACTGAAGCTTTCTTT.

The V call is TRBV7-2, the J call TRBJ1-2; 11 bases align to TRBD1. The CDR3 is made up of 16 amino acids. V was pared by 2 bases and J by 5 bases, with 7 bases of the junction left unmatched. From germline, CDR1 is SGHTA and CDR2 FQGNSA. For the CDR3, the DNA is TGTGCCAGCAGCTTAAGACCGGGACAGGGGGTATATGGCTACACCTTC. This translates into CASSLRPGQGVYGYTF. The whole variable domain, filled in from reference TRBV7-2 and TRBJ1-2, reads GAGVSQSPSNKVTEKGKDVELRCDPISGHTALYWYRQSLGQGLEFLIYFQGNSAPDKSGLPSDRFSAERTGGSVSTLTIQRTQQEDSAVYLCASSLRPGQGVYGYTFGSGTRLTVV.

The chain recombines TRBV2 with TRBJ2-3; 7 nucleotides line up with TRBD1. Germline V gene data show CDR1 as SNHLY and CDR2 as FYNNEI. Losses at the gene ends were 5 bases for V and 0 bases for J; bases not matched to a gene: 8. This CDR3 spans 16 amino acids. CDR3 in DNA: TGTGCCAGCAGTCTATCCCCGGACAGGAGCACAGATACGCAGTATTTT. This encodes CASSLSPDRSTDTQYF.